Shown below are 13 T cell receptor beta chains from a single sample sequenced in a study of PD-1 blockade in classical Hodgkin lymphoma. Time point here: cycle 4 day 1 (C4D1), after six to seven weeks of nivolumab. Every patient relapsed after autologous stem cell transplantation, and brentuximab vedotin exposure varied. Sequencing used immunoSEQ multiplex PCR; TCRdb keeps in-frame clones, though not all of them. This sample carries 100,000 or so clones, around 93% of them seen once, and the ten largest clones take under 2%. The sample consisted of peripheral blood mononuclear cells (PBMCs), taken before the fourth cycle of nivolumab. The receptors come from a human donor with classical Hodgkin lymphoma.

The rearrangement links TRBV10-3 to TRBJ2-3; the D is unclear. The length of the CDR3 is 12 residues. Germline CDR1 and CDR2: ENHRY and SYGVKD. V lost 3 bases and J lost 6, with 7 bases in between. The CDR3 nucleotides are TGTGCCATCAGTGACTTAGAGGATACGCAGTATTTT. This gives the protein CAISDLEDTQYF.

CDR3 sequence (DNA): TGTGCCAGCATGGGTAACTCATCCCCAGGCTACGAGCAGTACTTC. It yields the protein CASMGNSSPGYEQYF. This chain connects TRBV7-9 to TRBJ2-5; D gene unclear. The end of the DNA is better explained by TRBJ2-7, so the J call may be wrong. The germline CDR1 and CDR2 sequences are SEHNR and FQNEAQ (reference sequence). This CDR3 contains 15 residues.

The chain joins TRBV11-2 to TRBJ2-7; D perhaps matches TRBD2 (5 bases). Germline loops: CDR1 SGHAT, CDR2 FQNNGV. The CDR3 covers 14 residues. The V and J ends lost 2 bases and 4 bases respectively, with 12 bases between them. For the CDR3, the DNA is TGTGCCAGCAGCTTACTCCAACTAGGTTACGAGCAGTACTTC. This sequence encodes CASSLLQLGYEQYF.

The chain recombines TRBV6-1 with TRBJ2-5; tentatively, D is TRBD1 or TRBD2 (5 bases each). There are 10 residues in the CDR3. CDR1 and CDR2 (germline): MNHNS, SASEGT. The V end was cut by 8 bases, the J end by 5 bases, with 6 bases between. The CDR3 DNA follows: TGTGCCAGCTGGGGGGAGACCCAGTACTTC. Translated, it gives CASWGETQYF.

The V gene is TRBV5-4, the J gene TRBJ2-7; perhaps TRBD2 as D (6 bases). The germline gives CDR1 SGHNT, CDR2 YYREEE (reference sequence). The CDR3 extends over 17 amino acids. V was pared by 3 bases and J by 3 bases, with 22 bases between. The CDR3 is CASSSPGLPISGYEQYF. CDR3 bases: TGTGCCAGCAGCTCCCCGGGACTTCCCATATCGGGCTACGAGCAGTACTTC. Looking up the rest from reference TRBV5-4 and TRBJ2-7 gives the full variable domain: ETGVTQSPTHLIKTRGQQVTLRCSSQSGHNTVSWYQQALGQGPQFIFQYYREEENGRGNFPPRFSGLQFPNYSSELNVNALELDDSALYLCASSSPGLPISGYEQYFGPGTRLTVT.

The chain couples TRBV5-1 to TRBJ1-3, with D unclear. The CDR3 loop spans 15 amino acids. The germline gives CDR1 SGHRS, CDR2 YFSETQ. V lost 2 bases to trimming and J lost 0 bases, with 9 bases between them. The CDR3 region is CASSFSHGSGNTIYF. The CDR3, as DNA: TGCGCCAGCAGCTTCTCTCATGGCTCTGGAAACACCATATATTTT. Drawing the rest from reference TRBV5-1 and TRBJ1-3, the complete variable domain is KAGVTQTPRYLIKTRGQQVTLSCSPISGHRSVSWYQQTPGQGLQFLFEYFSETQRNKGNFPGRFSGRQFSNSRSEMNVSTLELGDSALYLCASSFSHGSGNTIYFGEGSWLTVV.

The chain is built from TRBV7-9 and TRBJ2-4; 10 positions match TRBD2. The V gene's germline CDR1 is SEHNR and CDR2 FQNEAQ (reference sequence). The CDR3 runs 16 residues. V dropped 5 bases and J dropped 2; count of bases not matched to a gene: 6. The chain's CDR3 is CASSILAGVTKNIQYF. CDR3 bases: TGTGCCAGCAGCATCCTAGCGGGAGTTACCAAAAACATTCAGTACTTC.

The chain is built from TRBV5-1 and TRBJ2-5; 8 bases map to TRBD1. Germline CDR1 SGHRS, CDR2 YFSETQ. The CDR3 totals 14 residues. J gave up 4 bases and V 2 bases, and 4 bases lay outside the gene matches. The CDR3 region is CASSFSTGGETQYF. The CDR3 nucleotides are TGCGCCAGCAGCTTTAGCACAGGGGGAGAGACCCAGTACTTC.

The chain has TRBV6-1 and TRBJ1-5, with 9 bases that match TRBD1. This CDR3 is built from 14 residues. The germline CDR1 and CDR2 sequences are MNHNS and SASEGT. Trimming cost V 6 bases and J 6 bases; bases outside gene matches: 6. CDR3 region: CASSYTGGSQPQHF. The CDR3 DNA is TGTGCCAGCAGCTATACAGGGGGCAGTCAGCCCCAGCATTTT.

The rearrangement uses TRBV28 and TRBJ2-7; the D is unclear. CDR3 length: 13 residues. Per the germline V gene, CDR1 is MDHEN and CDR2 is SYDVKM. V lost 4 bases, J lost 3 bases, and 10 bases lay in between. CDR3 coding DNA: TGTGCCAGCAGTTCACGGGTCCTCTACGAGCAGTACTTC. Residues: CASSSRVLYEQYF.

The chain couples TRBV4-1 to TRBJ2-5; TRBD1 might be the D (6 bases). V was clipped by 1 base and J by 1 base, with 13 bases between them. The CDR3 extends over 16 amino acids. Looked up from germline, CDR1 is MGHRA and CDR2 is YSYEKL. The chain's CDR3 is CASSQGTANFQETQYF. The CDR3 bases are TGCGCCAGCAGCCAAGGGACAGCCAACTTCCAAGAGACCCAGTACTTC.

This chain joins TRBV19 and TRBJ2-4; 8 positions agree with TRBD1. Looked up from germline, CDR1 is LNHDA and CDR2 is SQIVND (reference sequence). V lost 5 bases and J lost 1; bases outside the gene matches: 10. This CDR3 comprises 17 residues. The CDR3 bases are TGTGCCAGTAGTCCCCCGACAGGGGCGGGGGCCAAAAACATTCAGTACTTC. As protein: CASSPPTGAGAKNIQYF.

The chain combines TRBV28 with TRBJ2-7; D gene uncertain. This CDR3 is built from 14 residues. The germline V gene has CDR1 MDHEN and CDR2 SYDVKM. Trimming removed 7 bases at V and 4 bases at J, with 17 bases between. The CDR3 sequence is CASKVAGTSYEQYF. The DNA for the CDR3 is TGTGCCAGCAAGGTTGCAGGCACATCATACGAGCAGTACTTC.